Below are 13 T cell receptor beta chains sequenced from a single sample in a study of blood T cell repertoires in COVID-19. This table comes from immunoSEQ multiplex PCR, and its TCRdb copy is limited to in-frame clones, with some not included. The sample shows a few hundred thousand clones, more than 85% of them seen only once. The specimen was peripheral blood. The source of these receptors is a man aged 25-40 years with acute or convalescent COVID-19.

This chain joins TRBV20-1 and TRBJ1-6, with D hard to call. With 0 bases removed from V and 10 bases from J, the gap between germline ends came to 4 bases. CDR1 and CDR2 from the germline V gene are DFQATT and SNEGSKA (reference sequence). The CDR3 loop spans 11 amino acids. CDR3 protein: CSARDRSPLHF. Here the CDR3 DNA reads TGCAGTGCTAGAGACAGATCACCCCTCCACTTT.

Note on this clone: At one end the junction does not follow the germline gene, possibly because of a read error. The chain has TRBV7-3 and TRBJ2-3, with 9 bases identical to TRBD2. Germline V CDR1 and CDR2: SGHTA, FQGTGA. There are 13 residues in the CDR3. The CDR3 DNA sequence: TGTGCCAGCGGCTTAGCGGGGGAAGATACGCAGTATTTT. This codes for CASGLAGEDTQYF. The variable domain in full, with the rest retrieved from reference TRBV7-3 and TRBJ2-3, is GAGVSQTPSNKVTEKGKYVELRCDPISGHTALYWYRQSLGQGPEFLIYFQGTGAADDSGLPNDRFFAVRPEGSVSTLKIQRTERGDSAVYLCASGLAGEDTQYFGPGTRLTVL.

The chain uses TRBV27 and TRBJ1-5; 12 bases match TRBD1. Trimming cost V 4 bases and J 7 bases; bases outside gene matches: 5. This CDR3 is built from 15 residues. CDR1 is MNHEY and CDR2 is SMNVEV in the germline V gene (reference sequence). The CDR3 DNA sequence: TGTGCCAGCAGTTGGGGGACAGGGGGCGGGCAGCCCCAGCATTTT. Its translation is CASSWGTGGGQPQHF.

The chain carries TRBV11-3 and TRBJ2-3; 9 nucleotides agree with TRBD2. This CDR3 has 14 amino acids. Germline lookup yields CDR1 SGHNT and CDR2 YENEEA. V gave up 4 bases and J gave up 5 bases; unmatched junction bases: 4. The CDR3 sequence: CASSSAGGVDTQYF. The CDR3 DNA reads TGTGCCAGCAGCTCCGCGGGGGGGGTAGATACGCAGTATTTT.

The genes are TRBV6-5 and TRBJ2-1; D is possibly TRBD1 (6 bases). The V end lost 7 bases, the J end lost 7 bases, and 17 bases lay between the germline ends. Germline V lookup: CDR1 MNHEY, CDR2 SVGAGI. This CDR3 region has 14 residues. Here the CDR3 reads CASIRIGTINEQFF. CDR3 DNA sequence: TGTGCCAGCATTCGAATAGGGACAATAAATGAGCAGTTCTTC.

The CDR3 is CASTSSGNTIYF. The CDR3, as DNA: TGTGCCAGCACTTCCTCTGGAAACACCATATATTTT. The chain has TRBV6-5 and TRBJ1-3; D is uncertain. Germline assignment: CDR1 MNHEY and CDR2 SVGAGI. V lost 7 bases and J lost 0, with 4 bases in between. The CDR3 runs to 12 residues.

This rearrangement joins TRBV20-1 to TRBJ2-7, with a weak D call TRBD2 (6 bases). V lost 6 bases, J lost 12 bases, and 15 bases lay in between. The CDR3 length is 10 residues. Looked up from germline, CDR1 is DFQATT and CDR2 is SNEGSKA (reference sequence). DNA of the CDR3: TGCAGTGCAGACGGGGGTCGAACGTACTTC. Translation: CSADGGRTYF.

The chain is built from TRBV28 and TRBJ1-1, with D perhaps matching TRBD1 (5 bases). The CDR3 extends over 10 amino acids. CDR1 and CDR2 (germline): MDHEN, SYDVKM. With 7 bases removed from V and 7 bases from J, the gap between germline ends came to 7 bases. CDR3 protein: CASTDSEAFF. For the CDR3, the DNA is TGTGCCAGCACAGACAGTGAAGCTTTCTTT.

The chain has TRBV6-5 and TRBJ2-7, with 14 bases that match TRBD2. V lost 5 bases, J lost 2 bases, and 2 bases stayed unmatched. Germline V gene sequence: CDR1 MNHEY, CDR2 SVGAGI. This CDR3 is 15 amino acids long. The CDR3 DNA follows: TGTGCCAGCAGTACGACTAGCGGGAGGGCCTACGAGCAGTACTTC. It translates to CASSTTSGRAYEQYF.

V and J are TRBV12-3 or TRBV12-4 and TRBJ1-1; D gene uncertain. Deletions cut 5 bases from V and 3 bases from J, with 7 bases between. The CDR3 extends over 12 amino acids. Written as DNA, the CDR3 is TGTGCCAGCAGTACAGTCGACACTGAAGCTTTCTTT. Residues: CASSTVDTEAFF.

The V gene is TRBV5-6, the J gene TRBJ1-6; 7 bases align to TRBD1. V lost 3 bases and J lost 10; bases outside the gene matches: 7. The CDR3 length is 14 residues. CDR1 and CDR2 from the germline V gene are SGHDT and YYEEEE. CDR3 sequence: CASSSGTDESPLHF. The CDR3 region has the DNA TGTGCCAGCAGCTCCGGGACAGACGAATCACCCCTCCACTTT.

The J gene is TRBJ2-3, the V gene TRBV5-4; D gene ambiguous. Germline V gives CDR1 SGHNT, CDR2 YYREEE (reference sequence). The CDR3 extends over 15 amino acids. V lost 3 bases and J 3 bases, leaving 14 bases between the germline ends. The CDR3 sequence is CASSSLSVSTDTQYF. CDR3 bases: TGTGCCAGCAGCTCCCTCTCGGTTTCGACAGATACGCAGTATTTT.

CDR3 in DNA: TGTGCCAGCAGTGAGAAAACCCCGGGGTTCAATAATTCACCCCTCCACTTT. Encoded protein: CASSEKTPGFNNSPLHF. This chain links TRBV25-1 with TRBJ1-6; D gene uncertain. Between the trimmed V and J ends, which lost 3 bases and 5 bases, there was a span of 17 bases. This CDR3 contains 17 residues. Germline loops: CDR1 MGHDK, CDR2 SYGVNS. The full variable domain, rest sourced from reference TRBV25-1 and TRBJ1-6, is EADIYQTPRYLVIGTGKKITLECSQTMGHDKMYWYQQDPGMELHLIHYSYGVNSTEKGDLSSESTVSRIRTEHFPLTLESARPSHTSQYLCASSEKTPGFNNSPLHFGNGTRLTVT.